This T cell receptor (beta chain) was sequenced during a study of cytomegalovirus exposure and HLA in healthy donors. Turning to this clone: Its specificity is not known.

Healthy bone marrow donors supplied every sample. Findings of the study overall: By HLA locus, TCR association rates varied in a later analysis, with DRB1 showing the most and HLA-C the fewest.

The germline gives CDR1 LNHDA, CDR2 SQIVND (reference sequence). Trimming cost V 10 bases and J 3 bases, with 13 bases left between them. The CDR3 spans 13 residues. PCR amplification relied on 60 Vbeta primers (plus 13 Jbeta primers). TCRdb's table, derived via immunoSEQ multiplex PCR, lists solely in-frame clones and lacks some. The profile shows about 150,000 clones, approximately 8.9% of them singletons. What was sequenced was PBMCs. This rearrangement joins TRBV19 to TRBJ1-3; weak D call: TRBD1 (6 bases). This TCR derives from a middle-aged woman in good health and CMV-seropositive. CDR3 sequence (DNA): TGTGCCACCCGGAACAGGGTTGGAAACACCATATATTTT. Protein product: CATRNRVGNTIYF.